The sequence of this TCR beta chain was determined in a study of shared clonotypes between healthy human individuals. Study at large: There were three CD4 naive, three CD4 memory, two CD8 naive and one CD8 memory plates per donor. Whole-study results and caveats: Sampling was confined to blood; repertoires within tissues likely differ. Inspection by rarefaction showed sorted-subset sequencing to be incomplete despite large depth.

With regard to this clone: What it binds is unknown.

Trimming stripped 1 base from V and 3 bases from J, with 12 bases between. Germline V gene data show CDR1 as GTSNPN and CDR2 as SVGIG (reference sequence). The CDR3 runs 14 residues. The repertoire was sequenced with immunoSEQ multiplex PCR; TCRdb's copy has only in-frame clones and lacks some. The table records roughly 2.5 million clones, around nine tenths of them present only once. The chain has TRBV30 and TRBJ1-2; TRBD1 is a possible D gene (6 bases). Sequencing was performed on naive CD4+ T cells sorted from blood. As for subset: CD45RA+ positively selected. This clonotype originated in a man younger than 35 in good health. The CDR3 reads CAWSARAGDYGYTF. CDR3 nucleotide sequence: TGTGCCTGGAGTGCCCGCGCAGGGGACTATGGCTACACCTTC.